The present T cell receptor (beta chain) was sequenced within a study of shared clonotypes between healthy human individuals. This table comes from immunoSEQ multiplex PCR, and its TCRdb copy is limited to in-frame clones, with some not included. The repertoire holds approximately 940,000 clones, over 75% seen once, with approximately 1.5% in the top ten. V was pared by 4 bases and J by 4 bases, with 9 bases of the junction left unmatched. Germline CDR1 is SGHTA and CDR2 is FQGNSA. This CDR3 spans 16 amino acids. Sample: memory CD4+ T cells sorted from blood. Documented subset: CD45RA-negative fraction. This TCR was recovered from a man aged 18 to 30 in good health. The chain links TRBV7-2 to TRBJ2-3; 9 positions agree with TRBD2. CDR3 nucleotide sequence: TGTGCCAGCAGCTCCGCCCCAGGCGGGAGGGCAGATACGCAGTATTTT. This codes for CASSSAPGGRADTQYF.